Each of the 25 T cell receptor beta chains below was sequenced from the same sample in a study of blood T cell repertoires in COVID-19. Only in-frame clones appear in the TCRdb table, and some are missing; sequencing was by immunoSEQ multiplex PCR. The profile shows more than 150,000 clones, around 87% of them singletons. Material: peripheral blood. Receptor source: a woman in her 70s with COVID-19, enrolled during active disease.

The gene calls are TRBV6-6 and TRBJ2-1, with a tentative D call TRBD1 (7 bases). The CDR3 covers 14 residues. V shed 6 bases and J shed 8 bases, with 17 bases lying between them. Germline V lookup: CDR1 MNHNY, CDR2 SVGAGI (reference sequence). CDR3 loop: CASRARSGGYEQFF. The CDR3 region has the DNA TGTGCCAGCAGGGCCCGGTCAGGGGGGTATGAGCAGTTCTTC.

The chain joins TRBV2 to TRBJ1-6; D call uncertain. Germline values: CDR1 SNHLY, CDR2 FYNNEI. Trimming took 4 bases from V and 10 from J, leaving 11 bases between them. CDR3 length: 13 residues. Here the CDR3 reads CASSVEGRSPLHF. The CDR3 DNA reads as TGTGCCAGCAGTGTGGAGGGTAGATCACCCCTCCACTTT.

This chain uses TRBV5-1 with TRBJ2-2; D ambiguous. The CDR3 spans 15 residues. Germline CDR1 SGHRS, CDR2 YFSETQ. Trimming shortened V by 1 base and J by 1 base, and 8 bases separated the two germline ends. CDR3 region: CASSLLQLNTGELFF. CDR3 DNA: TGCGCCAGCAGCTTGCTACAGTTGAACACCGGGGAGCTGTTTTTT.

This clone came up a few times. This chain uses TRBV28 with TRBJ2-2; the match to TRBD2 covers 7 bases. V dropped 8 bases and J dropped 2; count of bases not matched to a gene: 5. The CDR3 runs 14 residues. Germline CDR1 is MDHEN and CDR2 is SYDVKM. This CDR3 reads CASGKAGNTGELFF. The CDR3 nucleotides read TGTGCCAGCGGTAAAGCGGGAAACACCGGGGAGCTGTTTTTT. The full variable domain, with the rest looked up from reference TRBV28 and TRBJ2-2, is DVKVTQSSRYLVKRTGEKVFLECVQDMDHENMFWYRQDPGLGLRLIYFSYDVKMKEKGDIPEGYSVSREKKERFSLILESASTNQTSMYLCASGKAGNTGELFFGEGSRLTVL.

V and J are TRBV7-6 and TRBJ2-7; 10 nucleotides line up with TRBD2. In germline, CDR1 is SGHVS, CDR2 FNYEAQ. J was trimmed by 2 bases and V by 6 bases; bases with no gene match: 7. The CDR3 runs 15 residues. The CDR3 is CASSQSSGSPYEQYF. The CDR3, as DNA: TGTGCCAGCAGTCAGTCTAGCGGGAGTCCCTACGAGCAGTACTTC.

The chain employs TRBV25-1 and TRBJ2-7, with 8 bases aligning to TRBD1. Germline-derived CDR1 and CDR2 are MGHDK and SYGVNS. V lost 8 bases, J lost 4 bases, and 7 bases stayed unmatched. CDR3 length: 13 amino acids. The CDR3 is CASFGDRTYEQYF. CDR3 sequence (DNA): TGTGCCAGCTTCGGGGACAGGACGTACGAGCAGTACTTC.

The V and J genes are TRBV6-5 and TRBJ1-4; D perhaps matches TRBD1 (5 bases). Trimming shortened V by 6 bases and J by 5 bases, and 13 bases separated the two germline ends. The germline CDR1 and CDR2 sequences are MNHEY and SVGAGI. The CDR3 totals 14 residues. The DNA of the CDR3 is TGTGCCAGCAGCCCCCGAAAGGGGAATGAAAAACTGTTTTTT. This gives the protein CASSPRKGNEKLFF.

The chain recombines TRBV5-6 with TRBJ1-1, with D perhaps TRBD1 (5 bases). Per germline, CDR1 SGHDT and CDR2 YYEEEE. With 1 base removed from V and 0 bases from J, the gap between germline ends came to 16 bases. The CDR3 runs 17 residues. The CDR3: CASSLFPLDIMNTEAFF. CDR3 DNA sequence: TGTGCCAGCAGCTTGTTTCCCCTGGACATCATGAACACTGAAGCTTTCTTT.

The rearrangement joins TRBV6-2 or TRBV6-3 to TRBJ2-6; TRBD1 aligns across 9 bases. Germline V gives CDR1 MNHEY, CDR2 SVGEGT. Trimming at V came to 6 bases and at J to 0 bases, leaving 9 bases not matched to a gene. This CDR3 is built from 18 residues. In DNA form, the CDR3 reads TGTGCCAGCAGCAACCCGGACAGGGGCCCCTCTGGGGCCAACGTCCTGACTTTC. Protein product: CASSNPDRGPSGANVLTF.

CDR3: CASSLGKLAGYEQYF. Written as DNA, the CDR3 is TGTGCCAGCAGCTTAGGCAAACTAGCGGGATACGAGCAGTACTTC. The chain links TRBV7-2 to TRBJ2-7, with 10 nucleotides matching TRBD2. The germline gives CDR1 SGHTA, CDR2 FQGNSA. The ends lost 1 base at V and 4 bases at J; junction bases unmatched: 4. The length of the CDR3 is 15 residues. The full variable domain, in which reference TRBV7-2 and TRBJ2-7 provide the parts outside the CDR3, is GAGVSQSPSNKVTEKGKDVELRCDPISGHTALYWYRQSLGQGLEFLIYFQGNSAPDKSGLPSDRFSAERTGGSVSTLTIQRTQQEDSAVYLCASSLGKLAGYEQYFGPGTRLTVT.

The V call is TRBV6-6, the J call TRBJ1-1; the D gene is possibly TRBD1 (6 bases). Per the germline V gene, CDR1 is MNHNY and CDR2 is SVGAGI (reference sequence). The CDR3 covers 14 residues. Between the trimmed V and J ends, which lost 2 bases and 2 bases, there was a span of 9 bases. CDR3 sequence reads: CASSYHRANTEAFF. CDR3 DNA: TGTGCCAGCAGTTACCACAGGGCTAACACTGAAGCTTTCTTT.

The V gene is TRBV7-2, the J gene TRBJ1-2; 10 nucleotides align to TRBD1. The CDR3 runs to 14 residues. The germline V gene encodes CDR1 SGHTA and CDR2 FQGNSA. The junction had 5 bases not matched to a gene; V was cut back by 4 bases and J by 6 bases. CDR3 DNA: TGTGCCAGCAGCTCCTCCGGGACAGGGGATGGCTACACCTTC. Its translation is CASSSSGTGDGYTF.

This sequence joins TRBV2 and TRBJ1-5; D is unresolved. The CDR3 length is 14 residues. Germline CDR1 reads SNHLY; CDR2 reads FYNNEI. Between the trimmed V and J ends, which lost 4 bases and 0 bases, there was a span of 7 bases. The CDR3 nucleotides are TGTGCCAGCAGTGCCATAGATAGCAATCAGCCCCAGCATTTT. It encodes CASSAIDSNQPQHF.

The chain combines TRBV7-9 with TRBJ2-1; no definite D call. CDR1 is SEHNR and CDR2 is FQNEAQ in the germline V gene (reference sequence). V was cut by 1 base and J by 0 bases, with 13 bases left in between. CDR3 length: 17 residues. This CDR3 reads CASSLELRPSSYNEQFF. CDR3 sequence (DNA): TGTGCCAGCAGCTTAGAGTTGCGGCCCTCCTCCTACAATGAGCAGTTCTTC.

The chain uses TRBV6-4 and TRBJ1-1, with D perhaps matching TRBD1 (6 bases). Germline CDR1 and CDR2: MRHNA and SNTAGT. Trimming cost V 6 bases and J 1 base, with 12 bases left between them. CDR3 length equals 14 residues. The CDR3 is CASRRTDGNTEAFF. The DNA of the CDR3 is TGTGCCAGCAGGAGGACAGACGGGAACACTGAAGCTTTCTTT.

V is TRBV5-6 and J is TRBJ1-5, with 12 nucleotides matching TRBD1. Trimming removed 4 bases from V and 7 bases from J; junction bases left unmatched: 9. The CDR3 is made up of 16 amino acids. Germline V gene lookup returns CDR1 SGHDT and CDR2 YYEEEE. Written as DNA, the CDR3 is TGTGCCAGCAGCCCGGGGACAGGGGGCATCGTACAGCCCCAGCATTTT. This encodes CASSPGTGGIVQPQHF.

The chain links TRBV19 to TRBJ2-7, with 8 bases fitting TRBD2. Germline assignment: CDR1 LNHDA and CDR2 SQIVND (reference sequence). The trim removed 10 bases at V and 5 bases at J, leaving 13 bases unmatched. This CDR3 has 14 residues. CDR3: CATGGGGSGNEQYF. In DNA, the CDR3 is TGTGCCACCGGGGGGGGAGGGAGCGGAAACGAGCAGTACTTC.

CDR3 residues: CASGGANTGELFF. As DNA, the CDR3 is TGTGCCAGCGGAGGGGCCAACACCGGGGAGCTGTTTTTT. This chain connects TRBV6-5 to TRBJ2-2, with D tentatively TRBD2 (6 bases). V lost 8 bases to trimming and J lost 2 bases, with 9 bases between them. The CDR3 runs 13 residues. From germline, CDR1 is MNHEY and CDR2 SVGAGI.

The chain links TRBV14 to TRBJ2-5; 7 nucleotides match TRBD1. This CDR3 region has 13 residues. Per the germline V gene, CDR1 is SGHDN and CDR2 is FVKESK. Losses at the gene ends were 8 bases for V and 1 base for J; bases not matched to a gene: 4. The CDR3 sequence is CASQGQAQETQYF. The CDR3 coding sequence is TGTGCCAGCCAAGGACAGGCCCAAGAGACCCAGTACTTC.

This chain uses TRBV5-5 with TRBJ2-3, with 10 bases that match TRBD1. After removal of 2 bases from V and 10 bases from J, the junction contained 7 bases not matched to a gene. The CDR3 is 14 residues long. Per the germline V gene, CDR1 is SGHKS and CDR2 is YYEKEE (reference sequence). CDR3 residues: CASSLPGTGDAQYF. Written as DNA, the CDR3 is TGTGCCAGCAGCTTACCCGGGACAGGGGACGCGCAGTATTTT.

The gene calls are TRBV30 and TRBJ2-5; D gene ambiguous. Germline CDR1 reads GTSNPN; CDR2 reads SVGIG (reference sequence). V lost 1 base, J lost 3 bases, and 3 bases lay in between. The CDR3 sequence is 11 residues long. CDR3 sequence reads: CAWSDKETQYF. CDR3 bases: TGTGCCTGGAGTGACAAAGAGACCCAGTACTTC.

The J gene is TRBJ2-7, the V gene TRBV7-9; no clear D. This CDR3 is built from 12 residues. V lost 5 bases, J lost 2 bases, and 7 bases lay in between. Germline lookup yields CDR1 SEHNR and CDR2 FQNEAQ (reference sequence). The CDR3: CASSHDTYEQYF. CDR3 in DNA: TGTGCCAGCAGCCATGACACCTACGAGCAGTACTTC.

This chain links TRBV4-2 with TRBJ1-1; no clear D gene. CDR1 and CDR2 (germline): LGHNA, YNFKEQ. V was cut by 3 bases and J by 4 bases, with 12 bases left in between. The CDR3 contains 14 residues. The CDR3 protein is CASSQEQSGTEAFF. The CDR3 DNA is TGTGCCAGCAGCCAGGAGCAATCCGGCACTGAAGCTTTCTTT.

In this sample, this clone turned up a few times. The chain carries TRBV30 and TRBJ2-2, with D possibly being TRBD2 (5 bases). Germline lookup yields CDR1 GTSNPN and CDR2 SVGIG (reference sequence). V was pared by 0 bases and J by 4 bases, with 9 bases between. This CDR3 is 14 amino acids long. CDR3 protein: CAWSVRGITGELFF. Written as DNA, the CDR3 is TGTGCCTGGAGTGTACGGGGTATCACCGGGGAGCTGTTTTTT.

The rearrangement links TRBV7-2 to TRBJ1-2, with 7 bases fitting TRBD1. V trimming: 2 bases; J trimming: 7 bases; junction bases outside the gene matches: 7. The CDR3 is made up of 14 amino acids. Germline V CDR1 and CDR2: SGHTA, FQGNSA. The CDR3 nucleotides read TGTGCCAGCAGCTTAAAAGGGGGCGCGGGTGGCTACACCTTC. Its translation: CASSLKGGAGGYTF.